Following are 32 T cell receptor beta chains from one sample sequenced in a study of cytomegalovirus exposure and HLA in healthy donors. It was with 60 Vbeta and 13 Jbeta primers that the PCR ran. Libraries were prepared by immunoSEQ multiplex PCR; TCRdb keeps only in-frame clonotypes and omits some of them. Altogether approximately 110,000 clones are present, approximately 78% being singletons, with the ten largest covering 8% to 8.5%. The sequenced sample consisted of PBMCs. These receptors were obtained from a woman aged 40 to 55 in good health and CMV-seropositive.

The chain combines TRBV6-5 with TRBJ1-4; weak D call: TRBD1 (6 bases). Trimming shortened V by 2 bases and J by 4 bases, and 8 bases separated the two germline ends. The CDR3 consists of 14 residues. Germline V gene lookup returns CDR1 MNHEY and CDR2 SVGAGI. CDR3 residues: CASSYQGNNEKLFF. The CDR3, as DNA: TGTGCCAGCAGTTACCAGGGGAATAATGAAAAACTGTTTTTT.

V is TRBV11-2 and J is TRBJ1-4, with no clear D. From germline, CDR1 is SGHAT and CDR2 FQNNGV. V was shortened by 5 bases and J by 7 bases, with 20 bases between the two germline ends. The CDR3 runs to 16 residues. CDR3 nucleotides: TGTGCCAGCAGCCCCATGGCGCGGGCCTCCGGTGAAAAACTGTTTTTT. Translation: CASSPMARASGEKLFF.

Here the CDR3 reads CASSFGEQALYEQYF. DNA of the CDR3: TGTGCCAGCAGCTTTGGGGAACAGGCTCTCTACGAGCAGTACTTC. This sequence joins TRBV7-2 and TRBJ2-7, with D maybe TRBD1 (5 bases). The length of the CDR3 is 15 residues. Trimming pared 3 bases from V and 3 bases from J, leaving 15 bases between. Germline V CDR1 and CDR2: SGHTA, FQGNSA.

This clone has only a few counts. CDR3 protein: CASSEGSGWFQPQHF. CDR3 bases: TGTGCCAGCAGTGAAGGGTCGGGGTGGTTCCAGCCCCAGCATTTT. V and J are TRBV6-1 and TRBJ1-5; unclear D gene. Germline CDR1 is MNHNS and CDR2 is SASEGT. The CDR3 sequence is 15 residues long. Trimming pared 1 base from V and 7 bases from J, leaving 14 bases between.

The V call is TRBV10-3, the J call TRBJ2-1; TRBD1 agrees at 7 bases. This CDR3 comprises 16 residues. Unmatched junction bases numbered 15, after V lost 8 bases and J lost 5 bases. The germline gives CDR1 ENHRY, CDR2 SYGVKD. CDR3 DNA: TGTGCCATCCAGGTTGAACAGGGGAACATCCACAATGAGCAGTTCTTC. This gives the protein CAIQVEQGNIHNEQFF.

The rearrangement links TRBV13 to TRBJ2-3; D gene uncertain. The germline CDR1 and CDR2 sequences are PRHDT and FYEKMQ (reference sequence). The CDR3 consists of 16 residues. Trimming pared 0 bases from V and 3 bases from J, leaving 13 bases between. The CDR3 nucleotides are TGTGCCAGCAGCTTAGGATGGTCAGGTGTTACAGATACGCAGTATTTT. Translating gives CASSLGWSGVTDTQYF.

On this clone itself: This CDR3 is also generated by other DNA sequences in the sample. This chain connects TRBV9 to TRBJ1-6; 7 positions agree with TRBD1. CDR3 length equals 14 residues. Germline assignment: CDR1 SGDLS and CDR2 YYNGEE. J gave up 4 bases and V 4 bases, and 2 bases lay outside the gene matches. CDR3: CASSLGQYNSPLHF. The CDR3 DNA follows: TGTGCCAGCAGCCTGGGACAGTATAATTCACCCCTCCACTTT.

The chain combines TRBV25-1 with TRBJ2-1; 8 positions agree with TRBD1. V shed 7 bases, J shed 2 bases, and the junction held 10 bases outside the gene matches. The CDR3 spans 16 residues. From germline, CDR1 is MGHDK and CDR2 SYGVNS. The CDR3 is CASTQPGQGAYNEQFF. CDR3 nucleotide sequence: TGTGCCAGCACTCAACCCGGACAGGGCGCCTACAATGAGCAGTTCTTC.

The CDR3 loop reads CASRRSDTEAFF. CDR3 sequence (DNA): TGTGCCAGCAGGAGGTCGGACACTGAAGCTTTCTTT. The chain is built from TRBV6-5 and TRBJ1-1; D not resolved. Trimming removed 6 bases from V and 3 bases from J, with 8 bases in between. Germline V gene data show CDR1 as MNHEY and CDR2 as SVGAGI. The CDR3 loop spans 12 amino acids.

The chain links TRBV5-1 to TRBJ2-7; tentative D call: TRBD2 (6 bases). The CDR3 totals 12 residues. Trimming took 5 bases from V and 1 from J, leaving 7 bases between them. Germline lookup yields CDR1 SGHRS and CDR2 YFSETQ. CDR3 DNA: TGCGCCAGCAGTCGGGGGTCCTACGAGCAGTACTTC. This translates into CASSRGSYEQYF.

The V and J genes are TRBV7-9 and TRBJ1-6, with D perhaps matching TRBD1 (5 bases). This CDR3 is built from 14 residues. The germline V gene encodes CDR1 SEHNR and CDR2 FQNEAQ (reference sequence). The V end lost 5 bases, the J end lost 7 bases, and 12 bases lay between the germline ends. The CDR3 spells CASSRGLINSPLHF. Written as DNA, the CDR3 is TGTGCCAGCAGCAGGGGACTTATAAATTCACCCCTCCACTTT.

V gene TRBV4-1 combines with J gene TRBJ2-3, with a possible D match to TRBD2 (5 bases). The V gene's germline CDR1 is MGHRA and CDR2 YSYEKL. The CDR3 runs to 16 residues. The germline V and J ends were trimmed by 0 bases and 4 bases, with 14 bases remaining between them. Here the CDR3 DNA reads TGCGCCAGCAGCCAAGAATGGGGAGTGAATGCAGATACGCAGTATTTT. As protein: CASSQEWGVNADTQYF.

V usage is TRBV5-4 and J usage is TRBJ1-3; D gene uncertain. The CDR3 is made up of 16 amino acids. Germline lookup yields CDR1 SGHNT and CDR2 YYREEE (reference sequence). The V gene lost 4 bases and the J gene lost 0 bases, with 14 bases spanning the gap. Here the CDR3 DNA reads TGTGCCAGCAGCGCACCACCGCCGAGCTCTGGAAACACCATATATTTT. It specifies CASSAPPPSSGNTIYF.

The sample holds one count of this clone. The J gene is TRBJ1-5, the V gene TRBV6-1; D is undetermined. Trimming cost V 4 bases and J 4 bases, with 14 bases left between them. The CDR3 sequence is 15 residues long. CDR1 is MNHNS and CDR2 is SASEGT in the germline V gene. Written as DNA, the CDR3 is TGTGCCAGCAGTGCCGAGGGTTTGGTAAATCAGCCCCAGCATTTT. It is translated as CASSAEGLVNQPQHF.

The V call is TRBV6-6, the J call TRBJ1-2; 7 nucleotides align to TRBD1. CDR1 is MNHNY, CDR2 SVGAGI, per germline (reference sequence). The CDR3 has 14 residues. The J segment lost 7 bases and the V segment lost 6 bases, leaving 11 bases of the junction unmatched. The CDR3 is CASSPETGASGYTF. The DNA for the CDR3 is TGTGCCAGCAGCCCTGAAACAGGGGCAAGTGGCTACACCTTC.

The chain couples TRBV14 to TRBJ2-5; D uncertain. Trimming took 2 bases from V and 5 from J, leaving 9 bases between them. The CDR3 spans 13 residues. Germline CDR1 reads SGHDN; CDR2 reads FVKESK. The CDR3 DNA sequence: TGTGCCAGCAGCCAACTCATCGCGGAGACCCAGTACTTC. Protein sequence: CASSQLIAETQYF.

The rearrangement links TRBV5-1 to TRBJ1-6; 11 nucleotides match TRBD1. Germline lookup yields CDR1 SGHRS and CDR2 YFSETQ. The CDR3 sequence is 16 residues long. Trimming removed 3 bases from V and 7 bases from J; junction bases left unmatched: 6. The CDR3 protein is CASSWLWTGGNSPLHF. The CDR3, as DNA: TGCGCCAGCAGCTGGCTTTGGACAGGGGGCAATTCACCCCTCCACTTT.

CDR3 DNA sequence: TGTGCCATCAGTGGATCGGACAAGATGAACACTGAAGCTTTCTTT. Its translation is CAISGSDKMNTEAFF. This sequence joins TRBV10-3 and TRBJ1-1, with D maybe TRBD1 (5 bases). This CDR3 spans 15 amino acids. The V end was cut by 4 bases, the J end by 0 bases, with 12 bases between. Germline lookup yields CDR1 ENHRY and CDR2 SYGVKD.

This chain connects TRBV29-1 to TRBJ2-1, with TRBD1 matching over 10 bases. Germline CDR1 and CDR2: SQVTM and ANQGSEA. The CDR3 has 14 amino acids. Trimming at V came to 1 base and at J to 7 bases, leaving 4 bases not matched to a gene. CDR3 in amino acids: CSVEGDRGLNEQFF. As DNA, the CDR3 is TGCAGCGTTGAAGGGGACAGGGGTTTGAATGAGCAGTTCTTC.

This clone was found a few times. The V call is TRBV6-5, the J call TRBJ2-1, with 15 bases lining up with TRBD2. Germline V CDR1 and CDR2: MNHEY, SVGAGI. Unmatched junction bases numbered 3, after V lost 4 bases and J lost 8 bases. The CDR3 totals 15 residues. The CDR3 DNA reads TGTGCCAGCAGTTTCGGACTAGCGGGGGGGTATGAGCAGTTCTTC. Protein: CASSFGLAGGYEQFF.

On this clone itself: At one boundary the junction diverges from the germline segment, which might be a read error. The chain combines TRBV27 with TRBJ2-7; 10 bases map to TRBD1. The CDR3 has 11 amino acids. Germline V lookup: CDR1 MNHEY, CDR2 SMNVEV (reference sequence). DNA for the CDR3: TGTGCCACCAAGGCCGGGACAGGGGTTTTCTTC. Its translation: CATKAGTGVFF.

The CDR3 DNA reads as TGTGCCAGTAGTATAGGAGAGAACTACAATTCACCCCTCCACTTT. Its protein product is CASSIGENYNSPLHF. This chain links TRBV19 with TRBJ1-6; D unresolved. Germline lookup yields CDR1 LNHDA and CDR2 SQIVND (reference sequence). The CDR3 consists of 15 residues. The ends were cut back, 1 base at V and 7 bases at J, with 11 bases in the middle.

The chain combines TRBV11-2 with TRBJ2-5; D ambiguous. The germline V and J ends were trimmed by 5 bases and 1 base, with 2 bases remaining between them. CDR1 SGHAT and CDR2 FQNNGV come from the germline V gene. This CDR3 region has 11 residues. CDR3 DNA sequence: TGTGCCAGCAGCCTCCAAGAGACCCAGTACTTC. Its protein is CASSLQETQYF. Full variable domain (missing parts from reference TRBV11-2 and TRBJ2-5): EAGVAQSPRYKIIEKRQSVAFWCNPISGHATLYWYQQILGQGPKLLIQFQNNGVVDDSQLPKDRFSAERLKGVDSTLKIQPAKLEDSAVYLCASSLQETQYFGPGTRLLVL.

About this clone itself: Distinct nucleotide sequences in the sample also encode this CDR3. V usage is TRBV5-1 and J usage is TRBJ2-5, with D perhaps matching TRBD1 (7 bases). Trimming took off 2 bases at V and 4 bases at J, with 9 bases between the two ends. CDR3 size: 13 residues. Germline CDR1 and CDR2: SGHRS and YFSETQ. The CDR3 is CASSFQGGETQYF. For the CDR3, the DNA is TGCGCCAGCAGCTTTCAGGGGGGAGAGACCCAGTACTTC.

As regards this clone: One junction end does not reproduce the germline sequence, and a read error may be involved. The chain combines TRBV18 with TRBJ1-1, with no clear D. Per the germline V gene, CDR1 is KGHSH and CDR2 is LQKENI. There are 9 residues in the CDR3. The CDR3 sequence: CASSPPMAF. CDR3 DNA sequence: TGTGCCAGCTCACCACCGATGGCCTTT.

The CDR3 spells CASSAGVGGNQPQHF. CDR3 coding DNA: TGTGCCAGCAGCGCCGGGGTGGGGGGGAATCAGCCCCAGCATTTT. J is TRBJ1-5 and V is TRBV9; tentatively, D is TRBD1 (5 bases). The CDR3 contains 15 residues. Germline values: CDR1 SGDLS, CDR2 YYNGEE. The V and J ends lost 3 bases and 4 bases respectively, with 14 bases between them.

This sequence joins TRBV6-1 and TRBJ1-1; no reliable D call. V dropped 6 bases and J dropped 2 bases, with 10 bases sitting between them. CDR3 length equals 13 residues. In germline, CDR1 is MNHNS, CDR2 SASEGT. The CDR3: CASSATVNTEAFF. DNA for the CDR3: TGTGCCAGCAGCGCTACAGTTAACACTGAAGCTTTCTTT.

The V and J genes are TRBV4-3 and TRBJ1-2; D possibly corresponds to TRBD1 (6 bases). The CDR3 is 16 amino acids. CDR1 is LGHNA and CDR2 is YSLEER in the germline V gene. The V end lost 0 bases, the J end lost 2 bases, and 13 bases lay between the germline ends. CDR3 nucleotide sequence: TGCGCCAGCAGCCAAGATTTCGGGGGGCCCAACTATGGCTACACCTTC. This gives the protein CASSQDFGGPNYGYTF.

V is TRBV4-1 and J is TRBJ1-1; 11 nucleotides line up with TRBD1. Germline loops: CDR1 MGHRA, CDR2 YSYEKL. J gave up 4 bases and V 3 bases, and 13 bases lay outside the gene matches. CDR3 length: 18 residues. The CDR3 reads CASSQEDRGRRLGTEAFF. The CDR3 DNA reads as TGCGCCAGCAGCCAGGAGGACAGGGGGCGCAGGTTGGGCACTGAAGCTTTCTTT.

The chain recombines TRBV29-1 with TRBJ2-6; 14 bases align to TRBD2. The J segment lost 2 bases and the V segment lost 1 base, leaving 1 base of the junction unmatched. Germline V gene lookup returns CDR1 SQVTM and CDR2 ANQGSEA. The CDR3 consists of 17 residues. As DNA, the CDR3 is TGCAGCGTTGAAGCGACTAGCGGGGGGGCTGGGGCCAACGTCCTGACTTTC. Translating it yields CSVEATSGGAGANVLTF.

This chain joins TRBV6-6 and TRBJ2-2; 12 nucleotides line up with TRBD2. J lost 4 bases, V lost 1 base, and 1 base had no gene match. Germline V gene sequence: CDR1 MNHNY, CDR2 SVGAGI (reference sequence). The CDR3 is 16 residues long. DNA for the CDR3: TGTGCCAGCAGTTACTTGGGACTAGCGGGCACCGGGGAGCTGTTTTTT. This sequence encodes CASSYLGLAGTGELFF.

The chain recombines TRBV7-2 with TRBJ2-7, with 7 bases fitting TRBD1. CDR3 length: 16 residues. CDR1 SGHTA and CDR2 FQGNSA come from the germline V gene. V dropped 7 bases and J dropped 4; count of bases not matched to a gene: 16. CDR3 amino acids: CASTKDLGQFIYEQYF. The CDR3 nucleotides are TGTGCCAGCACTAAAGACCTGGGACAGTTTATTTACGAGCAGTACTTC.